The 9 T cell receptor beta chains below all came from one sample that was sequenced in a study of response to subunit inactivated influenza vaccine (dated by TCRdb to 2016 to 2018). Library preparation employed RT-PCR. Sequencing was performed on an Illumina HiSeq 2500. In-frame beta chains were kept once TCRdb had trimmed the public reads at Q25 with fastp and called clones with MiXCR. Each entry is one CDR3 protein sequence, shown with its most common DNA and genes. The sample profile shows 400,000 to 650,000 distinct CDR3 sequences; approximately 7.7% of them were found once. Roughly 14% of the sample is in the top ten clones. Sequenced material: PBMCs from blood, taken 23 to 25 months after vaccination. These receptors were collected from a man aged 45 to 75 who received an inactivated influenza vaccine. Donor details come from another sample of the same person, matched by shared clones.

This clonotype was seen a handful of times. This CDR3 reads CASSKSDPGRSQYF. DNA of the CDR3: TGTGCCAGCAGCAAATCCGACCCCGGGCGTTCGCAGTATTTT. The V gene is TRBV7-8, the J gene TRBJ2-3; D gene uncertain. In germline, CDR1 is SGHVS, CDR2 FQNEAQ. V was pared by 5 bases and J by 10 bases, with 19 bases between. The length of the CDR3 is 14 residues.

Only a few counts were recorded for this clonotype. V gene TRBV4-1 combines with J gene TRBJ2-7; no reliable D call. This CDR3 contains 14 residues. Germline lookup yields CDR1 MGHRA and CDR2 YSYEKL. The ends were cut back, 0 bases at V and 6 bases at J, with 12 bases in the middle. The CDR3 reads CASSQDLAPLEQYF. The CDR3 region has the DNA TGCGCCAGCAGCCAAGATCTTGCGCCTCTCGAGCAGTACTTC.

The chain has TRBV5-1 and TRBJ2-3; perhaps TRBD1 as D (5 bases). The CDR3 length is 15 residues. CDR1 SGHRS and CDR2 YFSETQ come from the germline V gene. V was trimmed by 3 bases and J by 2 bases, leaving 13 bases between them. The CDR3 loop reads CASSSGHRDTDTQYF. The CDR3, as DNA: TGCGCCAGCAGCTCCGGACACCGTGACACAGATACGCAGTATTTT.

The chain joins TRBV4-3 to TRBJ1-5; D gene ambiguous. Germline V gene sequence: CDR1 LGHNA, CDR2 YSLEER. V lost 3 bases and J lost 5, with 8 bases in between. The CDR3 is 13 residues long. For the CDR3, the DNA is TGCGCCAGCAGCCAGGCTAGAGATCAGCCCCAGCATTTT. Its protein is CASSQARDQPQHF.

The chain uses TRBV20-1 and TRBJ2-3; 8 positions agree with TRBD2. V trimming: 5 bases; J trimming: 2 bases; junction bases outside the gene matches: 6. Per germline, CDR1 DFQATT and CDR2 SNEGSKA (reference sequence). This CDR3 contains 14 residues. This CDR3 reads CSALTGGATDTQYF. The CDR3 bases are TGCAGTGCTCTAACCGGGGGGGCCACAGATACGCAGTATTTT.

This clonotype was detected a few times. V usage is TRBV27 and J usage is TRBJ2-7; 8 bases align to TRBD2. The junction had 4 bases not matched to a gene; V was cut back by 6 bases and J by 3 bases. The CDR3 has 13 residues. In germline, CDR1 is MNHEY, CDR2 SMNVEV (reference sequence). The CDR3 here is CASRTGGGYEQYF. DNA for the CDR3: TGTGCCAGCAGGACGGGAGGGGGCTACGAGCAGTACTTC.

The chain couples TRBV30 to TRBJ1-1; 7 positions match TRBD1. Unmatched junction bases numbered 5, after V lost 6 bases and J lost 1 base. In germline, CDR1 is GTSNPN, CDR2 SVGIG (reference sequence). The CDR3 length is 13 residues. Here the CDR3 DNA reads TGTGCCTGTACAGGGGCGTGGAACACTGAAGCTTTCTTT. Encoded protein: CACTGAWNTEAFF.

The rearrangement links TRBV20-1 to TRBJ2-1, with D uncertain. V gave up 5 bases and J gave up 1 base, with 12 bases separating them. The CDR3 consists of 14 residues. Germline V CDR1 and CDR2: DFQATT, SNEGSKA (reference sequence). CDR3: CSAPHPLSYNEQFF. The DNA for the CDR3 is TGCAGTGCTCCCCACCCGTTGTCCTACAATGAGCAGTTCTTC.

V usage is TRBV10-3 and J usage is TRBJ2-2; 8 bases line up with TRBD1. V lost 4 bases and J lost 3; bases outside the gene matches: 4. Germline assignment: CDR1 ENHRY and CDR2 SYGVKD. This CDR3 region has 15 residues. CDR3 bases: TGTGCCATCAGTGCCAGGGGGCAGGACACCGGGGAGCTGTTTTTT. This translates into CAISARGQDTGELFF.